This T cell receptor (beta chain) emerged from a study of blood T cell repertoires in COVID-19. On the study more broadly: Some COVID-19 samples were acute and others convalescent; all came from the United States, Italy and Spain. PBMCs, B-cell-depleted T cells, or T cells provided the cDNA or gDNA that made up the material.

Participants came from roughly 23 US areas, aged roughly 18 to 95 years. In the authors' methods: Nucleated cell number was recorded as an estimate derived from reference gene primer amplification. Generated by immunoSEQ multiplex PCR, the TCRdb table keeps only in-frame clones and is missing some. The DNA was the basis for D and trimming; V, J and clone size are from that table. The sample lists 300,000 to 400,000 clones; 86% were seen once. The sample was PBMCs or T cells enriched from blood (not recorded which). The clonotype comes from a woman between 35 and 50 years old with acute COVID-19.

The CDR3 DNA follows: TGTGCCAGCAGTATGGGGACAGGATCGTCCCACACCTTC. Its protein product is CASSMGTGSSHTF. This chain links TRBV12-3 or TRBV12-4 with TRBJ1-2; 8 nucleotides match TRBD1. With 5 bases clipped from V and 12 bases from J, the junction kept 11 bases outside the gene matches. This CDR3 region has 13 residues.